Here is one T cell receptor (beta chain) with its context. This clonotype was detected only a few times. Its antigen is currently not known. No base qualities exist here, and no much larger clone lies one base off it. These data originate in a study of identical twins (dated by TCRdb to about 2016). Regarding the research as a whole: To test whether fetal clonotypes persist, this study deep-sequenced TCR alpha and beta repertoires from monozygotic twins, from unrelated adults of various ages, and from cord blood. To rule out contamination, replicate twin experiments were performed at different times with different library preparation protocols.

The CDR3 spans 13 residues, from the cysteine through the phenylalanine. Only the CDR3 part of the read is kept: 39 bases, read in frame from the first base. The germline V gene (reference sequence) gives CDR1 as DFQATT and CDR2 as SNEGSKA. V has 7 bases trimmed and J has 1 base trimmed; junction bases matching no gene number 3. Libraries were made using 5' RACE. For sequencing, an Illumina HiSeq 2000 was employed. Template switching added a universal primer binding site, and the final cDNA carried a unique molecular identifier that allowed TCR cDNA molecules to be counted accurately. Specific primers in the conserved constant-segment region were used to synthesize first-strand cDNA for TCR alpha and beta chains. Each cDNA library was double barcoded, with a SMART-Mk sample barcode plus Illumina barcodes, to control for contamination. TruSeq adapter sequences and Illumina sample barcodes were added in two successive PCR steps. The Illumina HiSeq platform was used with custom primers to sequence TCR alpha and beta cDNA libraries. As for the authors' bioinformatics: MiGEC processed the raw reads to extract unique molecular identifiers, while MiXCR was used to determine the CDR3 positions. Recombination models were inferred per individual with the repgenHMM and IGoR tools using an EM algorithm. Shared clonotype analysis was performed with the tcR package in R, normalizing sharing by the product of cloneset sizes. To study raw recombination free of thymic and clonal selection effects, out-of-frame nonproductive sequences were analyzed. The public reads were run again by TCRdb, first through fastp at Q25 and then through MiXCR, and only productive beta chains were kept. Under each unique CDR3 protein, matching rows form one entry showing the most common genes and DNA. The V and J calls, along with clone size, are taken from TCRdb and not from the paper's own processing. The sample records under 300,000 distinct CDR3 sequences, around an eighth of which are singletons. The ten largest clonotypes hold approximately 8.8% of the sample.

Broader findings and caveats from the paper: In monozygotic twins, recombination models systematically underestimated out-of-frame TCR alpha sharing, but the models matched the sharing seen between unrelated individuals. Excess twin sharing in beta out-of-frame sequences was weaker because fewer shared sequences lowered the signal-to-noise ratio. Invariant T cells such as MAIT and iNKT could partly confound zero-insertion analyses, though diverse VJ usage argued against this for most clonotypes. Because the same donors could not be followed over many years, conclusions were based on cross-sectional statistical analysis. Out-of-frame TCR alpha sequences shared between twins showed an excess of low generation-probability sequences compared with coincidental sharing between unrelated individuals. Fewer insertions were carried by abundant cord blood beta clonotypes, a similar but weaker trend appeared in young adult naive repertoires, and no such trend appeared in memory repertoires.

Only healthy Caucasian donors were included. Using Miltenyi CD45RO+ enrichment and human naive T-cell isolation kits, memory (CD45RO+) and naive T cells were isolated from PBMC. Recombination joined TRBV20-1 with TRBJ2-1, with TRBD2 matching 8 junction bases. This clonotype was obtained from a woman younger than 35 in good health. Sequenced material: memory (CD45RO+) T cells sorted from blood. This specimen's cell subset or site label, per the study, means: CD45RO+ enriched T cells. CDR3 region: CSVLAGSYNEQFF. The nucleotide sequence is TGCAGTGTCTTAGCGGGGTCCTACAATGAGCAGTTCTTC.